This passage covers 28 T cell receptor beta chains from one sample sequenced in a study of T-cell reconstitution after alpha-beta-depleted transplantation in children. This sample's TCRbeta library carried unique molecular identifier barcodes. Each CDR3 protein is one row after TCRdb ran MiXCR on the PCR reads. Of around 580,000 distinct CDR3 sequences in the sample, 20% to 30% are singletons; the top ten hold around a third. This material consisted of PBMCs, taken before TCRalphabeta/CD19-depleted stem cell transplant. Every receptor here comes from a boy younger than two with Wiskott-Aldrich syndrome, due to receive a stem cell transplant.

V is TRBV12-3 or TRBV12-4 and J is TRBJ2-1, with D perhaps matching TRBD2 (7 bases). This CDR3 comprises 12 residues. V gave up 2 bases and J gave up 15 bases, with 14 bases separating them. The CDR3 spells CASSLSEGEGFF. The CDR3 DNA follows: TGTGCCAGCAGTTTAAGTGAGGGGGAGGGGTTCTTC.

This chain joins TRBV6-5 and TRBJ2-1, with 12 bases identical to TRBD2. The germline gives CDR1 MNHEY, CDR2 SVGAGI. J gave up 6 bases and V 2 bases, and 2 bases lay outside the gene matches. The CDR3 consists of 15 residues. CDR3 nucleotide sequence: TGTGCCAGCAGTTACGGACTAGCGGGATTCAATGAGCAGTTCTTC. Protein: CASSYGLAGFNEQFF.

Ten or more counts support this clonotype. The J gene is TRBJ1-1, the V gene TRBV7-2; no reliable D call. The CDR3 runs 13 residues. Trimming pared 3 bases from V and 1 base from J, leaving 6 bases between. Germline CDR1 SGHTA, CDR2 FQGNSA. The CDR3, as DNA: TGTGCCAGCAGCTTCGACAAGAACACTGAAGCTTTCTTT. Encoded protein: CASSFDKNTEAFF.

This clonotype was seen more than once but under ten times. CDR3 region: CASSPANRVYSGNTIYF. CDR3 nucleotide sequence: TGTGCCAGCTCACCCGCGAACAGGGTGTACTCTGGAAACACCATATATTTT. V usage is TRBV18 and J usage is TRBJ1-3; tentatively, D is TRBD1 (6 bases). V lost 3 bases to trimming and J lost 0 bases, with 15 bases between them. Germline V gene sequence: CDR1 KGHSH, CDR2 LQKENI. The CDR3 totals 17 residues.

DNA for the CDR3: TGTGCCAGCATTACTAGCGCGAACACCGGGGAGCTGTTTTTT. Translation gives CASITSANTGELFF. The chain has TRBV12-3 or TRBV12-4 and TRBJ2-2; 7 nucleotides agree with TRBD2. The CDR3 is 14 residues long. Germline trimming cut 7 bases from V and 0 bases from J; bases unmatched to any gene: 2.

This clonotype was detected only a few times. The chain recombines TRBV12-3 or TRBV12-4 with TRBJ2-1; TRBD2 matches at 9 bases. The V and J ends lost 6 bases and 13 bases, in that order; junction bases with no gene match: 4. The CDR3 has 11 residues. The CDR3 nucleotides are TGTGCCAGCAGCCCCGGGACTAGCCAGTTCTTC. It encodes CASSPGTSQFF.

The table lists this clonotype with a few counts. The chain uses TRBV7-3 and TRBJ2-3, with TRBD1 matching over 11 bases. Unmatched junction bases numbered 7, after V lost 5 bases and J lost 6 bases. Germline V gene lookup returns CDR1 SGHTA and CDR2 FQGTGA. CDR3 size: 15 residues. DNA of the CDR3: TGTGCCAGCAGCCCTGGACAGGGGGCATCGGATACGCAGTATTTT. Protein sequence: CASSPGQGASDTQYF.

The CDR3 sequence is CASSQDLKAGELFF. The CDR3 coding sequence is TGTGCCAGCAGCCAAGACCTCAAGGCCGGGGAGCTGTTTTTT. The chain carries TRBV3-1 and TRBJ2-2, with D hard to call. CDR3 length: 14 amino acids. Trimming stripped 0 bases from V and 6 bases from J, with 8 bases between. Germline-derived CDR1 and CDR2 are LGHDT and YNNKEL (reference sequence).

The J gene is TRBJ2-1, the V gene TRBV20-1, with 7 nucleotides matching TRBD1. The CDR3 loop spans 14 amino acids. V gave up 4 bases and J gave up 10 bases; unmatched junction bases: 13. The germline CDR1 and CDR2 sequences are DFQATT and SNEGSKA (reference sequence). The CDR3 DNA reads as TGCAGTGCTAAAGTTCCGACAGGGAGCGGAGAGCAGTTCTTC. Its translation is CSAKVPTGSGEQFF.

The V gene is TRBV7-2, the J gene TRBJ2-7; D gene ambiguous. V lost 3 bases, J lost 3 bases, and 9 bases lay in between. Looked up from germline, CDR1 is SGHTA and CDR2 is FQGNSA. The CDR3 consists of 13 residues. The CDR3 loop reads CASSLGKGYEQYF. The DNA for the CDR3 is TGTGCCAGCAGCTTGGGCAAGGGCTACGAGCAGTACTTC.

The chain recombines TRBV20-1 with TRBJ1-4; 11 bases map to TRBD1. CDR3 length equals 13 residues. Unmatched junction bases numbered 4, after V lost 5 bases and J lost 8 bases. The germline CDR1 and CDR2 sequences are DFQATT and SNEGSKA (reference sequence). The CDR3 coding sequence is TGCAGTGCTCAGGACAGGGGGCGAGAAAAACTGTTTTTT. Its protein is CSAQDRGREKLFF.

V is TRBV29-1 and J is TRBJ2-4; D unresolved. V gave up 7 bases and J gave up 3 bases, with 10 bases separating them. The CDR3 runs 12 residues. Germline V CDR1 and CDR2: SQVTM, ANQGSEA. The DNA of the CDR3 is TGCAGCGCCGTGTACGACAAAAACATTCAGTACTTC. It translates to CSAVYDKNIQYF.

The genes are TRBV5-1 and TRBJ2-1; 12 bases map to TRBD2. The CDR3 extends over 19 amino acids. Germline CDR1 reads SGHRS; CDR2 reads YFSETQ. V lost 0 bases and J lost 2; bases outside the gene matches: 9. CDR3 loop: CASSLGRLAGGLTYNEQFF. The CDR3 DNA is TGCGCCAGCAGCTTGGGACGCCTAGCGGGAGGGCTCACCTACAATGAGCAGTTCTTC.

The V call is TRBV5-1, the J call TRBJ2-7; the D is unclear. CDR3 size: 12 residues. Deletions cut 4 bases from V and 3 bases from J, with 8 bases between. Germline CDR1 SGHRS, CDR2 YFSETQ. This CDR3 reads CASSHGDYEQYF. The CDR3 nucleotides read TGCGCCAGCAGCCACGGAGACTACGAGCAGTACTTC.

This clonotype showed up just a few times. The V gene is TRBV6-1, the J gene TRBJ2-5; TRBD2 matches at 7 bases. The J segment lost 5 bases and the V segment lost 5 bases, leaving 8 bases of the junction unmatched. Germline CDR1 reads MNHNS; CDR2 reads SASEGT. The CDR3 is 14 residues long. CDR3 nucleotide sequence: TGTGCCAGCAGTCCCCGGCGGGAGCACGAGACCCAGTACTTC. Its translation: CASSPRREHETQYF.

The gene calls are TRBV12-3 or TRBV12-4 and TRBJ2-3; D uncertain. V was trimmed by 3 bases and J by 5 bases, leaving 12 bases between them. The CDR3 sequence is 14 residues long. Here the CDR3 reads CASSFLGRRDTQYF. The CDR3, as DNA: TGTGCCAGCAGTTTCTTGGGTAGGAGAGATACGCAGTATTTT.

This clonotype was seen a handful of times. The genes are TRBV11-2 and TRBJ2-1; D is undetermined. Trimming took off 0 bases at V and 6 bases at J, with 6 bases between the two ends. CDR1 and CDR2 from the germline V gene are SGHAT and FQNNGV. The CDR3 runs to 13 residues. The CDR3 loop reads CASSLDRINEQFF. The CDR3 DNA reads TGTGCCAGCAGCTTAGATCGAATCAATGAGCAGTTCTTC. The whole variable domain, filled in from reference TRBV11-2 and TRBJ2-1, reads EAGVAQSPRYKIIEKRQSVAFWCNPISGHATLYWYQQILGQGPKLLIQFQNNGVVDDSQLPKDRFSAERLKGVDSTLKIQPAKLEDSAVYLCASSLDRINEQFFGPGTRLTVL.

This clonotype was seen only once. The rearrangement uses TRBV20-1 and TRBJ1-1; D not certain. The CDR3 has 13 amino acids. The V and J ends lost 5 bases and 6 bases respectively, with 16 bases between them. Germline V gene data show CDR1 as DFQATT and CDR2 as SNEGSKA (reference sequence). The CDR3 loop is CSAPWGGLAEAFF. The CDR3 coding sequence is TGCAGTGCTCCGTGGGGTGGGCTGGCTGAAGCTTTCTTT.

The chain carries TRBV20-1 and TRBJ2-2; a possible D gene is TRBD1 (6 bases). The germline gives CDR1 DFQATT, CDR2 SNEGSKA (reference sequence). Between the trimmed V and J ends, which lost 0 bases and 1 base, there was a span of 9 bases. The length of the CDR3 is 15 residues. CDR3 nucleotide sequence: TGCAGTGCTAGAGATGGACAGAAGAACACCGGGGAGCTGTTTTTT. This translates into CSARDGQKNTGELFF.

This clonotype was counted only a few times. The chain has TRBV20-1 and TRBJ1-2; D remains unclear. V was clipped by 3 bases and J by 4 bases, with 12 bases between them. Germline-derived CDR1 and CDR2 are DFQATT and SNEGSKA (reference sequence). The CDR3 has 13 residues. The CDR3 coding sequence is TGCAGTGCTAGGCTGGACCGGACCTATGGCTACACCTTC. Amino acids: CSARLDRTYGYTF.

This clonotype was observed a few times. The chain employs TRBV5-1 and TRBJ2-1; 7 nucleotides align to TRBD2. Germline CDR1 is SGHRS and CDR2 is YFSETQ. The CDR3 has 15 residues. The J segment lost 8 bases and the V segment lost 0 bases, leaving 8 bases of the junction unmatched. The CDR3 DNA follows: TGCGCCAGCAGCTTGGAGGCGGGAGAGTGGGATGAGCAGTTCTTC. Translation: CASSLEAGEWDEQFF.

V gene TRBV29-1 combines with J gene TRBJ2-2; TRBD2 matches 7 bases. Trimming cost V 0 bases and J 1 base; bases outside gene matches: 8. Per the germline V gene, CDR1 is SQVTM and CDR2 is ANQGSEA. The CDR3 runs 17 residues. The CDR3 DNA is TGCAGCGTTGAAGAAATTAGCGGGTGGGGGAACACCGGGGAGCTGTTTTTT. This translates into CSVEEISGWGNTGELFF.

This clonotype has only a few counts. The CDR3 sequence: CASTDGPGNPLHF. Here the CDR3 DNA reads TGTGCCAGTACGGACGGTCCTGGGAATCCCCTCCACTTT. The chain is built from TRBV10-3 and TRBJ1-6; no clear D gene. Trimming cost V 10 bases and J 13 bases, with 20 bases left between them. Germline V gives CDR1 ENHRY, CDR2 SYGVKD. This CDR3 region has 13 residues.

CDR3 in amino acids: CASSYSTPEGNYVYGYTF. The CDR3 DNA follows: TGTGCCAGCAGTTACTCGACGCCTGAGGGGAATTATGTCTATGGCTACACCTTC. The J gene is TRBJ1-2, the V gene TRBV6-7, with D perhaps matching TRBD1 (5 bases). TRBV6-7 is labeled an ORF, and its function is uncertain. The V and J ends lost 0 bases and 4 bases respectively, with 21 bases between them. There are 18 residues in the CDR3.

This rearrangement joins TRBV5-1 to TRBJ2-1, with D maybe TRBD2 (6 bases). CDR3 length: 14 residues. In germline, CDR1 is SGHRS, CDR2 YFSETQ. V dropped 1 base and J dropped 10 bases, with 15 bases sitting between them. The chain's CDR3 is CASSLSLSGPEQFF. For the CDR3, the DNA is TGCGCCAGCAGCTTGTCCCTTAGCGGCCCGGAGCAGTTCTTC.

V gene TRBV25-1 combines with J gene TRBJ1-1; 8 bases map to TRBD1. CDR1 and CDR2 (germline): MGHDK, SYGVNS. The V and J ends lost 4 bases and 8 bases, in that order; junction bases with no gene match: 6. The CDR3 has 13 residues. The CDR3 bases are TGTGCCAGCAGTGCACGACAGGGGCAAGAAGCTTTCTTT. Translation: CASSARQGQEAFF. Full variable domain (missing parts from reference TRBV25-1 and TRBJ1-1): EADIYQTPRYLVIGTGKKITLECSQTMGHDKMYWYQQDPGMELHLIHYSYGVNSTEKGDLSSESTVSRIRTEHFPLTLESARPSHTSQYLCASSARQGQEAFFGQGTRLTVV.

This clonotype has a handful of counts. The rearrangement uses TRBV12-3 or TRBV12-4 and TRBJ1-5; tentative D call: TRBD1 (5 bases). Trimming removed 1 base from V and 0 bases from J, with 13 bases in between. This CDR3 is 17 amino acids long. CDR3 nucleotides: TGTGCCAGCAGTTTAGGGTTGACAGTTGATAGCAATCAGCCCCAGCATTTT. It codes for CASSLGLTVDSNQPQHF.

This clonotype was observed a handful of times. The J gene is TRBJ2-6, the V gene TRBV28; D is undetermined. CDR1 is MDHEN, CDR2 SYDVKM, per germline. Deletions cut 5 bases from V and 0 bases from J, with 8 bases between. The CDR3 covers 15 residues. DNA for the CDR3: TGTGCCAGCAGTCCCGTGATCTCTGGGGCCAACGTCCTGACTTTC. Translation gives CASSPVISGANVLTF.